This T cell receptor beta chain was sequenced for a study of T cell repertoires in aging, cancer and after chemotherapy. General study results and limits: In each cancer cohort, median generation probability increased across chemotherapy, suggesting thymic output rebounded. No conclusions about immunological memory after chemotherapy can be drawn from the repertoire data.

This clonotype is judged medium-sized. Its antigen remains unknown. The CDR3 covers 16 residues. Germline loops: CDR1 SGHNT, CDR2 YYREEE (reference sequence). The ends were cut back, 1 base at V and 6 bases at J, with 17 bases in the middle. The template was genomic DNA from peripheral blood, not RNA. A mixed TRB-A/B primer pool amplified rearranged TRB by multiplex touch-down PCR. TCRdb fed the multiplex PCR reads into MiXCR, producing one record per CDR3 protein. The data contain about 5,000 distinct CDR3 sequences, 20% to 25% of them singletons. Sequencing input: blood. The V gene is TRBV5-4, the J gene TRBJ2-4, with D perhaps matching TRBD2 (7 bases). This sequence was found in a human donor in good health. The donor label of this sample is uncertain. CDR3 in amino acids: CASSLSRGALGNIQYF. CDR3 bases: TGTGCCAGCAGCTTGAGCCGGGGGGCGTTGGGAAACATTCAGTACTTC.